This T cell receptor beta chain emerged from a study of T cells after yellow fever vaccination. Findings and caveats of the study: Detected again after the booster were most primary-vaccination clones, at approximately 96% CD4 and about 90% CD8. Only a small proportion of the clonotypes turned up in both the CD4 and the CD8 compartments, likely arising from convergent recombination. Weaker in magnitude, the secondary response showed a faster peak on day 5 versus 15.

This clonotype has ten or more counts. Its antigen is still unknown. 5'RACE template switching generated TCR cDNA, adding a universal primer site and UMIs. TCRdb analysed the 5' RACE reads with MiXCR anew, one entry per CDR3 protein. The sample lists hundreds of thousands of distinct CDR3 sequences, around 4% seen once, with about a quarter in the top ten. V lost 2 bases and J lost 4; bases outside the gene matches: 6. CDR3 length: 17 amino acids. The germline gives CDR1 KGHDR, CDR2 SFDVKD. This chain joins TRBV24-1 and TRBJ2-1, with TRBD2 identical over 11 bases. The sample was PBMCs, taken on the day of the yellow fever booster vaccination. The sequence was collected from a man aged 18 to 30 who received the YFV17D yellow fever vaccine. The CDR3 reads CATSDSTGTSGYNEQFF. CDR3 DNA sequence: TGTGCCACCAGTGATTCCACCGGGACTAGCGGTTACAATGAGCAGTTCTTC.